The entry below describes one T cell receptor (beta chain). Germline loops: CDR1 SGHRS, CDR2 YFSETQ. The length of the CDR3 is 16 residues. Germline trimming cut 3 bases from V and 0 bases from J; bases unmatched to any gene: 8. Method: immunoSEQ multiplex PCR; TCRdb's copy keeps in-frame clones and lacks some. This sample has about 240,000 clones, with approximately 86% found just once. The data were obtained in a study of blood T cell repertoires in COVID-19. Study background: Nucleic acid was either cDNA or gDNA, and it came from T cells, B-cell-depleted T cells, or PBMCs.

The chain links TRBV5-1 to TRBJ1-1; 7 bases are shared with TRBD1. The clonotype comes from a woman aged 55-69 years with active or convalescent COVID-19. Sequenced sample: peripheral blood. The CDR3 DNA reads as TGCGCCAGCAGCTACACGGGACAGACGATGAACACTGAAGCTTTCTTT. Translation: CASSYTGQTMNTEAFF. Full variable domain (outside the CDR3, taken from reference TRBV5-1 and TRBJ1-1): KAGVTQTPRYLIKTRGQQVTLSCSPISGHRSVSWYQQTPGQGLQFLFEYFSETQRNKGNFPGRFSGRQFSNSRSEMNVSTLELGDSALYLCASSYTGQTMNTEAFFGQGTRLTVV.